Presented here are 2 T cell receptor beta chains from one specimen sequenced in a study of blood T cells in healthy people across ages (dated by TCRdb to between 2015 and 2017). To prepare the library, 5' RACE was applied. The sequencer was an Illumina HiSeq 2500. The second PCR ran for roughly 7 to 12 cycles and used a J-beta primer mix along with a sample-barcoded 5' primer. TCRdb reworked the public reads: Q25 trimming with fastp, MiXCR clone assembly, productive beta chains retained. Every CDR3 protein is listed once, alongside the most common genes and DNA of its rows. Recorded for this sample are about 640,000 distinct CDR3 sequences; 45% to 65% of them occurred a single time. The ten largest make up roughly 34% of the sample. The sequencing sample was made of blood. Receptors originate from a man aged 55 to 70 in good health.

The J gene is TRBJ2-5, the V gene TRBV4-2, with D possibly called TRBD1 or TRBD2 (6 bases each). The germline gives CDR1 LGHNA, CDR2 YNFKEQ. V lost 1 base, J lost 5 bases, and 17 bases lay in between. The CDR3 loop spans 16 amino acids. The CDR3 loop is CASSQAWGAGGETQYF. In nucleotides, the CDR3 is TGTGCCAGCAGCCAAGCATGGGGGGCGGGCGGGGAGACCCAGTACTTC.

This clonotype was detected once. The junction departs from the called germline gene at one end, perhaps through a read error. The rearrangement links TRBV7-9 to TRBJ1-6; D remains unclear. CDR1 and CDR2 from the germline V gene are SEHNR and FQNEAQ (reference sequence). The CDR3 runs to 13 residues. The CDR3 protein is CASRDLYNSSLHF. CDR3 DNA: TGTGCCAGTAGGGATCTCTATAATTCATCCCTCCACTTT.